Each of the 10 T cell receptor beta chains below was sequenced from the same sample in a study of Ad26.COV2.S vaccination and SARS-CoV-2 variants (dated by TCRdb to the early 2020s). The treatment or condition label of this sample denotes: 15 to 20 received Ad26.COV2.S at low or high dose, single or two shots; a few received placebo; per-sample allocation not given. For vaccine and placebo recipients, repertoires were sequenced using samples collected on day 63 after the first injection. Receptors were amplified or captured by the immunoSEQ multiplex PCR assay. TCRdb took over this immuneACCESS table, retaining in-frame rearrangements with V and J assigned. Such tables are incomplete; in checked studies, under half of the missing clones stem from an unresolved V gene, and the remainder is unexplained. This sample comprises 430,000 or so clones, more than 80% of them detected only once. Approximately 12% of the sample goes to the ten largest clones.

This specimen consisted of peripheral blood, obtained in a trial of Ad26.COV2.S vaccine versus placebo. Every receptor here comes from a person between 18 and 65 years old who received the Ad26.COV2.S COVID-19 vaccine or a placebo.

This chain connects TRBV9 to TRBJ1-6; D call uncertain. Germline V gene lookup returns CDR1 SGDLS and CDR2 YYNGEE. The CDR3 extends over 14 amino acids. Trimming took off 1 base at V and 5 bases at J, with 7 bases between the two ends. The CDR3: CASSVRVNNSPLHF. Written as DNA, the CDR3 is TGTGCCAGCAGCGTACGAGTTAATAATTCACCCCTCCACTTT.

The chain employs TRBV5-8 and TRBJ1-1; D is possibly TRBD1 (6 bases). This CDR3 spans 13 amino acids. Germline loops: CDR1 SGHTS, CDR2 YDEGEE. Trimming cost V 3 bases and J 11 bases, with 17 bases left between them. CDR3 sequence reads: CASSSWGAQMAFF. CDR3 nucleotide sequence: TGTGCCAGCAGCTCCTGGGGGGCGCAGATGGCTTTCTTT.

The chain couples TRBV4-2 to TRBJ2-7, with 9 bases aligning to TRBD1. Looked up from germline, CDR1 is LGHNA and CDR2 is YNFKEQ. J was trimmed by 1 base and V by 3 bases; bases with no gene match: 10. The CDR3 length is 17 residues. In DNA form, the CDR3 reads TGTGCCAGCAGCCACCCCGGGACAGGGACCCGTTCCTACGAGCAGTACTTC. Protein sequence: CASSHPGTGTRSYEQYF.

This rearrangement joins TRBV9 to TRBJ2-6; D unclear. V gave up 0 bases and J gave up 3 bases, with 4 bases separating them. The length of the CDR3 is 14 residues. Per germline, CDR1 SGDLS and CDR2 YYNGEE. The CDR3 loop reads CASSVVDGANVLTF. CDR3 coding DNA: TGTGCCAGCAGCGTAGTAGATGGGGCCAACGTCCTGACTTTC.

The chain couples TRBV6-2 or TRBV6-3 to TRBJ1-5; D gene ambiguous. Germline V CDR1 and CDR2: MNHEY, SVGEGT. This CDR3 spans 14 amino acids. V lost 6 bases and J lost 9, with 18 bases in between. For the CDR3, the DNA is TGTGCCAGCAGCTCGTCGTTCTCTGGTCGGCCCCAGCATTTT. Protein product: CASSSSFSGRPQHF.

The chain uses TRBV6-5 and TRBJ2-5, with D perhaps TRBD2 (6 bases). Germline assignment: CDR1 MNHEY and CDR2 SVGAGI. Between the trimmed V and J ends, which lost 8 bases and 7 bases, there was a span of 11 bases. The CDR3 is made up of 11 amino acids. CDR3 DNA: TGTGCCAGCGGGACTGGGGGGACCCAGTACTTC. It codes for CASGTGGTQYF.

This rearrangement joins TRBV11-2 to TRBJ1-2; D not certain. Germline V gives CDR1 SGHAT, CDR2 FQNNGV. The CDR3 is 16 amino acids. Trimming cost V 6 bases and J 1 base, with 18 bases left between them. The CDR3 DNA reads TGTGCCAGCAGTTTGTTTGGGGTGAAGCTTAACTATGGCTACACCTTC. It codes for CASSLFGVKLNYGYTF.

The CDR3 DNA reads TGTGCCAGCAGTTTACTCGTCGGCCCGGGTTTCTACGAGCAGTACTTC. This encodes CASSLLVGPGFYEQYF. The J gene is TRBJ2-7, the V gene TRBV27; D not resolved. Trimming took off 2 bases at V and 3 bases at J, with 17 bases between the two ends. The germline gives CDR1 MNHEY, CDR2 SMNVEV (reference sequence). The CDR3 runs to 16 residues.

The rearrangement uses TRBV4-1 and TRBJ2-5; possibly TRBD2 for D (8 bases). Germline V gene lookup returns CDR1 MGHRA and CDR2 YSYEKL. Trimming cost V 0 bases and J 5 bases, with 16 bases left between them. The CDR3 loop spans 16 amino acids. The CDR3 region is CASSQEEGAGGETQYF. CDR3 sequence (DNA): TGCGCCAGCAGCCAAGAAGAGGGGGCGGGAGGCGAGACCCAGTACTTC.

V and J are TRBV19 and TRBJ2-7, with D possibly being TRBD1 (5 bases). The CDR3 length is 15 residues. Per germline, CDR1 LNHDA and CDR2 SQIVND (reference sequence). V gave up 7 bases and J gave up 7 bases, with 23 bases separating them. The DNA of the CDR3 is TGTGCCAGTATCCCGAGGCAGGGCTTTCCTGGAGAGCAGTACTTC. Amino acid sequence: CASIPRQGFPGEQYF.